The clone carrying this TCR beta chain was observed a few times. As yet, its antigen is unknown. All donors comprised healthy Caucasians. The data were taken from a study of identical twins. Study outcomes and limitations: Where out-of-frame alpha sequences were twin-shared, they showed excess low generation probability.

TCRdb processed the 5' RACE reads anew with MiXCR; each CDR3 protein has one entry. Among 350,000 to 450,000 distinct CDR3 sequences listed, approximately 17% were seen once. Germline-derived CDR1 and CDR2 are GTSNPN and SVGIG (reference sequence). The CDR3 sequence is 14 residues long. V was pared by 2 bases and J by 5 bases, with 3 bases of the junction left unmatched. The sequencing sample was made of naive T cells sorted from blood. This TCR was recovered from a man aged 50-60 years in good health. The J gene is TRBJ1-5, the V gene TRBV30; 10 nucleotides line up with TRBD1. CDR3 in DNA: TGTGCCTGGAGTCCGGGGACAGGGGATCAGCCCCAGCATTTT. This gives the protein CAWSPGTGDQPQHF.